This TCR beta chain was identified in a study of Ad26.COV2.S vaccination and SARS-CoV-2 variants. Turning to the study itself: Doses of Ad26.COV2.S were injected into muscle once or twice, 56 days apart. Whole-study findings and limits: It is possible that the TCR breadth and depth analyses underestimated the total T cell responses. Similar non-spike TCR breadth was seen in vaccine and placebo recipients. Those who received the vaccine showed greater spike-specific TCR breadth than those given placebo.

Trimming stripped 4 bases from V and 1 base from J, with 13 bases between. From germline, CDR1 is MNHEY and CDR2 SVGAGI. The CDR3 loop spans 15 amino acids. Turning to this clone: What it binds is unknown.

Only in-frame clones appear in the TCRdb table, and some are missing; sequencing was by immunoSEQ multiplex PCR. The sample includes some 350,000 clones, approximately 87% of them seen just once. Treatment in this sample: approximately 18 received Ad26.COV2.S at low or high dose, single or two shots; 5 received placebo; per-sample allocation not given. The study sampled participants on day 63 after the first vaccine or placebo injection. The receptor comes from a person aged 18-65 years who received the Ad26.COV2.S COVID-19 vaccine or a placebo. The material sequenced was peripheral blood, taken in a trial of Ad26.COV2.S vaccine versus placebo. The chain links TRBV6-5 to TRBJ2-5; D remains unclear. CDR3 in amino acids: CASSSHRLGQETQYF. For the CDR3, the DNA is TGTGCCAGCAGTTCACACCGCCTCGGCCAAGAGACCCAGTACTTC.